This T cell receptor (beta chain) comes out of a study of cytomegalovirus exposure and HLA in healthy donors. About the research overall: Under 85% of roughly 430 genotyped donors fell in the Caucasian-associated ancestry cluster.

The CDR3 totals 14 residues. CDR1 and CDR2 from the germline V gene are MDHEN and SYDVKM. V lost 3 bases, J lost 6 bases, and 15 bases lay in between. For this clone: The antigen is not known.

60 Vbeta and 13 Jbeta primers were used in PCR. Clones were read by immunoSEQ multiplex PCR, and TCRdb kept only the in-frame ones, dropping some. Of under 150,000 clones in the sample, 80% to 90% were seen once. General observations from the study: A few of the chains that were CMV-associated were confirmed in vitro to be specific for CMV antigens. Versus the roughly 690-donor mean, an Asian-associated ancestry cluster reportedly showed fewer N-insertions in a later analysis.

V is TRBV28 and J is TRBJ2-7; TRBD1 is a possible D gene (6 bases). The TCR originated in a woman in her 40s in good health and CMV-seropositive. The sequencing input was PBMCs. The CDR3 sequence: CASSLLGATGEQYF. In DNA form, the CDR3 reads TGTGCCAGCAGTTTGTTGGGGGCGACGGGCGAGCAGTACTTC.